These T cell receptor beta chains were read from a single sample in a study of PD-1 blockade in classical Hodgkin lymphoma. The data were produced by immunoSEQ multiplex PCR, yet TCRdb's version contains in-frame clones alone and is incomplete. The table shows about 94,000 clones, with about 93% occurring only once. The material was peripheral blood mononuclear cells (PBMCs), obtained before the fourth cycle of nivolumab. These receptors originate from a human donor with classical Hodgkin lymphoma. Both conserved end residues are trimmed from each CDR3.

j_call v_call cdr3_aa
TRBJ2-1 TRBV27 ASSFPGTEYNEQF
TRBJ2-7 TRBV14 ASSQARSGTGGTYEQY
TRBJ2-3 TRBV27 ASSLLRATDTQY
TRBJ2-1 TRBV7-8 ASSLIGDYGYNEQF
TRBJ2-3 TRBV19 ASSIASGSADTQY
TRBJ2-5 TRBV28 ASSFPGRSQETQY
NA TRBV5-1 ASSTGQGSYEQY
TRBJ2-7 TRBV28 ASSFGTSGSSYEQY
TRBJ1-4 TRBV30 AWSVGVGSTNEKLF
TRBJ2-1 TRBV19 SSGYLTSGRAPNEQF
TRBJ2-1 TRBV7-3 ASSLQGGSRDEQF
TRBJ2-4 TRBV9 ASSGPSAGKNIQY
TRBJ2-7 TRBV25-1 ASNRDSPPYEQY
TRBJ1-1 TRBV11-2 ASRPQTGIPNTEAF
TRBJ2-1 TRBV13 ASSQMGDPSSYNEQF
TRBJ2-3 TRBV5-1 ASSLVQTPDTQY
TRBJ2-7 TRBV29-1 SSLARRGEQY
TRBJ2-3 TRBV28 ASSRQGGHGTDTQY
TRBJ1-2 TRBV5-8 ASSFQPGYGYT
TRBJ2-7 TRBV7-9 ASSLARTGREQY
TRBJ2-7 TRBV28 ASSFDGLTYEQY
TRBJ2-3 TRBV19 ASSYLAGPLPDTQY
TRBJ2-1 TRBV4-2 ASSHTSGSPNEQF
TRBJ2-2 TRBV10-1 ASGDLAGNTGELF
TRBJ2-7 TRBV6-1 ASSERVGDSSSYEQY
TRBJ2-7 TRBV13 ASSPSGRASPYEQY
TRBJ2-7 TRBV9 ASSVGLAAYEQY
TRBJ2-7 TRBV27 ASSFSGTYEQY
TRBJ2-5 TRBV27 ASSPIAGEYQETQY
TRBJ1-4 TRBV5-1 ASSLDRGTTNEKLF
TRBJ1-2 TRBV9 ASSSPTGLRYYGYT
TRBJ2-7 TRBV7-9 ASSLGRVFTSEQY
TRBJ1-4 TRBV5-1 ASSLAGLEKLF
TRBJ2-5 TRBV5-8 ASSAGTSGSRETQY
TRBJ2-7 TRBV6-8 ASSYRDSLY
TRBJ2-4 TRBV25-1 ASSVSAHAKNIQY
TRBJ2-4 TRBV18 ASSPQGTRDIQY
TRBJ2-4 TRBV7-9 ASSPLFDPGGLKNIQY
TRBJ2-3 TRBV7-9 ASSSGQGTVDTQY
TRBJ1-2 TRBV11-2 ASSLDQYYGYT
TRBJ2-2 TRBV10-2 ASSADFSNTGELF
TRBJ1-1 TRBV7-9 ASSSGQDGQRFAEAF
TRBJ2-1 TRBV27 ASFSLGVNEQF
TRBJ1-1 TRBV7-9 ASSFGQMNTEAF
TRBJ2-5 TRBV4-1 ASSQGQVETQY
TRBJ1-1 TRBV29-1 SVGGSNTEAF
TRBJ2-1 TRBV30 AWIGGRQGTIEQF
TRBJ1-1 TRBV30 AWRTGMNTEAF